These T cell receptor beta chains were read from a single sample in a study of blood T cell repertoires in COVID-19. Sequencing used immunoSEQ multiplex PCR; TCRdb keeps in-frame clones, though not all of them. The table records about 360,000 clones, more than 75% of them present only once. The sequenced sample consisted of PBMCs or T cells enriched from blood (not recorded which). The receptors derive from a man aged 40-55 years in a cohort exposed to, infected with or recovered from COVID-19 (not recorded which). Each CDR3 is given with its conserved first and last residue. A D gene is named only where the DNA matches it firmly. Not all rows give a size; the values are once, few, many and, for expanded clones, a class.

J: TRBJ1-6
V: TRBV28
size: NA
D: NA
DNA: TGTGCCAGCAGTCCCCAGACAGCTGCAGCCCTCCACTTT
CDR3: CASSPQTAAALHF

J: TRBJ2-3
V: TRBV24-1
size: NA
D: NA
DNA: TGTGCCACCAGTGACCCCGGGGATCTAGGGCGGCACCTAACCGCCGCCCCAGATACGCAGTATTTT
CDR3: CATSDPGDLGRHLTAAPDTQYF

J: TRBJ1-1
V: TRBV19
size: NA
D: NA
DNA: TGTGCCAGTGGGTTCGGGATGGGTAACACTGAAGCTTTCTTT
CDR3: CASGFGMGNTEAFF

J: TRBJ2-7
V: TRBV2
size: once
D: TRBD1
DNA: TGTGCCAGCAGTGCTGGGACAGGGGGCATATACGAGCAGTACTTC
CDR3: CASSAGTGGIYEQYF

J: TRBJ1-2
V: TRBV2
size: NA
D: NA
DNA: TGTGCCAACGCCCGGGATTTGGCCTATGGCTACACCTTC
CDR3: CANARDLAYGYTF

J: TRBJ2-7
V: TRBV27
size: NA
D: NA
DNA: TGTGCCAGCAGTTTATTTGGGGAGGCAGAACGTCGCTCCTACGAGCAGTACTTC
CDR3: CASSLFGEAERRSYEQYF

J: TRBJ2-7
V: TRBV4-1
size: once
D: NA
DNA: TGCGCCAGCAGCCAAGATAGGGGATACGAGCAGTACTTC
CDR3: CASSQDRGYEQYF

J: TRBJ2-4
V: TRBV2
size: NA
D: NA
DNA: TGTGCCAGCAATGTCAGGGGATCAAACATTCAGTACTTC
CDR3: CASNVRGSNIQYF

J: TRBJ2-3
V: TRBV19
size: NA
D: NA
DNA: TGTGCCAGTAGTAGAGCGGAATCCACAGATACGCAGTATTTT
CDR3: CASSRAESTDTQYF

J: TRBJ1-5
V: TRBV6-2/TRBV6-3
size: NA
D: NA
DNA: TGTGCCAGCAGTCTTCAGGCGATCAGAACCCCCCAGCATTTT
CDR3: CASSLQAIRTPQHF

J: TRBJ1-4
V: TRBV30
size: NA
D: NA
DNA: TGTGCCTGGTCTGAGACAGTAATTAATGAAAAACTGTTTTTT
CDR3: CAWSETVINEKLFF

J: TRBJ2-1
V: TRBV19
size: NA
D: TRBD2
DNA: TGTGCCAGTAGTATATCGAGCGGGAGAGGGAATTACAATGAGCAGTTCTTC
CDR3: CASSISSGRGNYNEQFF

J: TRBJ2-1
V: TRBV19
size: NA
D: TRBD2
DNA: TGTGCCAGTAGGAGCGGGACTTCCTACAATGAGCAGTTCTTC
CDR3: CASRSGTSYNEQFF

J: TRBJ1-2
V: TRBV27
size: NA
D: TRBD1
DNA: TGTGCCAGCAGGAAGACAGGGACCTATGGCTACACCTTC
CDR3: CASRKTGTYGYTF